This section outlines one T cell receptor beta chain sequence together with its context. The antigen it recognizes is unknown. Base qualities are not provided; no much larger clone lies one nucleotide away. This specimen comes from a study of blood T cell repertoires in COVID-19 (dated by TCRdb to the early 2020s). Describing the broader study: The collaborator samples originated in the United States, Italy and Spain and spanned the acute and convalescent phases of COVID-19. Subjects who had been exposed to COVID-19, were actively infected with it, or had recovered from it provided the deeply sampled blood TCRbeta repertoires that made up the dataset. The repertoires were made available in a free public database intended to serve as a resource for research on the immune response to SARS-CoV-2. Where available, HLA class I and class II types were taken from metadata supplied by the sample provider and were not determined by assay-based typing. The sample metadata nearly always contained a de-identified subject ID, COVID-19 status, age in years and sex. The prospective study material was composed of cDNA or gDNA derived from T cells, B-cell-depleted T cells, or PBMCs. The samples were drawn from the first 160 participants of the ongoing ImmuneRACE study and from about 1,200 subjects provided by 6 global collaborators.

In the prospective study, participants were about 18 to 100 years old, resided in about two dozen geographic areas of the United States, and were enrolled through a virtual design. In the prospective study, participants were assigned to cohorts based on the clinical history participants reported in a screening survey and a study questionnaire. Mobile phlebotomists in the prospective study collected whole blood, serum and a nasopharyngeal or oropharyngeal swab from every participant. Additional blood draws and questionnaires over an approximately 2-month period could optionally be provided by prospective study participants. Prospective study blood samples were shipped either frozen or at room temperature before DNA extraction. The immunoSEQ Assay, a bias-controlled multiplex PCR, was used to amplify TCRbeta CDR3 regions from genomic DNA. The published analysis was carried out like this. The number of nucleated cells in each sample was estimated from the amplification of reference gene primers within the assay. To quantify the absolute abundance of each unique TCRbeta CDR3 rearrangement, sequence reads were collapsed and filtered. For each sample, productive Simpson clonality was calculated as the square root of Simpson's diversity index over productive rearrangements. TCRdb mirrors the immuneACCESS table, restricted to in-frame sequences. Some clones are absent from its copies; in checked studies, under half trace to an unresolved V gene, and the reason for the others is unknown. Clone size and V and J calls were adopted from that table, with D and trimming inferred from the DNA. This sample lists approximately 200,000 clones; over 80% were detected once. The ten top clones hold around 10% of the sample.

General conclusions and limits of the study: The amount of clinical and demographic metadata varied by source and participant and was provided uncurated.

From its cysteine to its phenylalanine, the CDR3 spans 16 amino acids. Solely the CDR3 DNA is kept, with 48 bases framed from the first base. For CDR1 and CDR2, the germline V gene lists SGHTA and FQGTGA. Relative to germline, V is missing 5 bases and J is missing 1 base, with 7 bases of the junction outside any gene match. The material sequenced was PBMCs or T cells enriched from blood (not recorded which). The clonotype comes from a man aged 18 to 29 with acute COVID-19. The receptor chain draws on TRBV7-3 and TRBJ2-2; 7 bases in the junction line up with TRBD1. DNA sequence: TGTGCCAGCAGCCCCGCCGGGACAGAGAACACCGGGGAGCTGTTTTTT. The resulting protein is CASSPAGTENTGELFF. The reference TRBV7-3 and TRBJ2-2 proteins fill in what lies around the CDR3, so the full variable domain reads GAGVSQTPSNKVTEKGKYVELRCDPISGHTALYWYRQSLGQGPEFLIYFQGTGAADDSGLPNDRFFAVRPEGSVSTLKIQRTERGDSAVYLCASSPAGTENTGELFFGEGSRLTVL.